The 18 T cell receptor beta chains below all came from one sample that was sequenced in a study of cytomegalovirus exposure and HLA in healthy donors. The PCR made use of 60 Vbeta and 13 Jbeta primers. Clones were sequenced by immunoSEQ multiplex PCR, and TCRdb holds only the in-frame ones, with some missing. The sample consists of around 210,000 clones, approximately 85% of them appearing once. Material for sequencing was PBMCs. Source of these receptors: a girl aged 2-10 years in good health and CMV-seronegative.

CDR3 bases: TGTGCCAGCAGCGGGCCCGGGACAGGGGGCACTGAAGCTTTCTTT. It encodes CASSGPGTGGTEAFF. This chain uses TRBV11-3 with TRBJ1-1, with 11 bases identical to TRBD1. This CDR3 comprises 15 residues. Germline loops: CDR1 SGHNT, CDR2 YENEEA. V trimming: 5 bases; J trimming: 4 bases; junction bases outside the gene matches: 6.

Written as DNA, the CDR3 is TGTGCCAGCAGCTTGGGTGGGGCGCTCACAGATACGCAGTATTTT. Translating it yields CASSLGGALTDTQYF. The chain links TRBV5-4 to TRBJ2-3, with D possibly being TRBD1 (5 bases). The CDR3 length is 15 residues. V shed 0 bases and J shed 2 bases, with 10 bases lying between them. The V gene's germline CDR1 is SGHNT and CDR2 YYREEE (reference sequence).

V is TRBV2 and J is TRBJ2-1, with 7 bases lining up with TRBD2. The CDR3 contains 13 residues. J lost 0 bases, V lost 11 bases, and 4 bases had no gene match. Germline V lookup: CDR1 SNHLY, CDR2 FYNNEI. The CDR3 loop is CARKRGSYNEQFF. DNA of the CDR3: TGTGCCCGCAAGCGGGGCTCCTACAATGAGCAGTTCTTC.

This clone was recorded a few times. This chain links TRBV19 with TRBJ1-1, with 7 nucleotides matching TRBD1. The V and J ends lost 9 bases and 11 bases, in that order; junction bases with no gene match: 9. This CDR3 comprises 11 residues. Germline values: CDR1 LNHDA, CDR2 SQIVND (reference sequence). This CDR3 is CASGNRGMAFF. The DNA for the CDR3 is TGTGCCAGCGGGAACAGGGGAATGGCTTTCTTT.

The chain employs TRBV6-1 and TRBJ2-1, with TRBD2 matching over 9 bases. This CDR3 has 14 residues. Germline trimming cut 8 bases from V and 0 bases from J; bases unmatched to any gene: 2. Germline loops: CDR1 MNHNS, CDR2 SASEGT. The CDR3 reads CASYSGSSYNEQFF. CDR3 in DNA: TGTGCCAGCTATAGCGGGAGCTCCTACAATGAGCAGTTCTTC.

As to this clone: An end of the junction does not agree with germline; a read error may underlie this. The V call is TRBV6-5, the J call TRBJ2-1; 7 bases are shared with TRBD1. In germline, CDR1 is MNHEY, CDR2 SVGAGI. The CDR3 runs 14 residues. This CDR3 is CASRPPGTVNKQFF. In nucleotides, the CDR3 is TGTGCCAGCAGACCCCCGGGGACAGTCAATAAGCAGTTCTTC.

The rearrangement joins TRBV5-1 to TRBJ2-2, with 7 bases identical to TRBD2. Germline assignment: CDR1 SGHRS and CDR2 YFSETQ. The J segment lost 5 bases and the V segment lost 4 bases, leaving 5 bases of the junction unmatched. The length of the CDR3 is 14 residues. The DNA of the CDR3 is TGCGCCAGCAGCCCGTGGGGGGGAACCGGGGAGCTGTTTTTT. Its translation is CASSPWGGTGELFF. Complete variable domain (other parts from reference TRBV5-1 and TRBJ2-2): KAGVTQTPRYLIKTRGQQVTLSCSPISGHRSVSWYQQTPGQGLQFLFEYFSETQRNKGNFPGRFSGRQFSNSRSEMNVSTLELGDSALYLCASSPWGGTGELFFGEGSRLTVL.

This chain links TRBV11-2 with TRBJ2-2; TRBD2 matches at 7 bases. The V gene's germline CDR1 is SGHAT and CDR2 FQNNGV. V dropped 8 bases and J dropped 6; count of bases not matched to a gene: 12. The CDR3 length is 15 residues. In nucleotides, the CDR3 is TGTGCCAGCGCCTTAATCGCGGGAGAAGCCGGGGAGCTGTTTTTT. It is translated as CASALIAGEAGELFF.

The chain combines TRBV10-3 with TRBJ2-7, with 10 bases matching TRBD2. The CDR3 spans 13 residues. Germline V gene lookup returns CDR1 ENHRY and CDR2 SYGVKD. V shed 10 bases, J shed 2 bases, and the junction held 5 bases outside the gene matches. CDR3 nucleotides: TGTGCCACGGCGGGACTAGCGACCTACGAGCAGTACTTC. Translating gives CATAGLATYEQYF.

The V call is TRBV7-8, the J call TRBJ2-7; D uncertain. Trimming removed 2 bases at V and 0 bases at J, with 11 bases between. The CDR3 runs 15 residues. From germline, CDR1 is SGHVS and CDR2 FQNEAQ. Here the CDR3 reads CASSLLAASSYEQYF. In DNA, the CDR3 is TGTGCCAGCAGCTTACTGGCGGCGAGCTCCTACGAGCAGTACTTC.

This clone has a single count. The V call is TRBV5-5, the J call TRBJ2-7, with TRBD2 as a possible D gene (6 bases). CDR1 and CDR2 from the germline V gene are SGHKS and YYEKEE (reference sequence). The CDR3 consists of 13 residues. Deletions cut 3 bases from V and 3 bases from J, with 10 bases between. The CDR3 nucleotides read TGTGCCAGCAGCTCCGGGACTTTCTACGAGCAGTACTTC. Its translation: CASSSGTFYEQYF.

A single count supports this clone. The CDR3 DNA is TGTGCCAGTAGTATAGTTCGGGGGAAGGACGGCTACACCTTC. Translating gives CASSIVRGKDGYTF. The chain has TRBV19 and TRBJ1-2, with D possibly TRBD1 on 5 matching bases. CDR1 and CDR2 from the germline V gene are LNHDA and SQIVND (reference sequence). The CDR3 sequence is 14 residues long. V lost 1 base and J lost 8, with 14 bases in between.

This chain links TRBV7-8 with TRBJ1-1; a possible D gene is TRBD1 (5 bases). The CDR3 has 16 residues. Per germline, CDR1 SGHVS and CDR2 FQNEAQ. The V gene lost 1 base and the J gene lost 5 bases, with 17 bases spanning the gap. The DNA for the CDR3 is TGTGCCAGCAGCTTAGGGAGGGGATACTGGAGGACTGAAGCTTTCTTT. Encoded protein: CASSLGRGYWRTEAFF.

The CDR3 protein is CASSEIRGKAFF. The CDR3 coding sequence is TGTGCCAGCAGTGAAATACGCGGTAAAGCTTTCTTT. V gene TRBV25-1 combines with J gene TRBJ1-1, with D hard to call. CDR1 is MGHDK and CDR2 is SYGVNS in the germline V gene. The CDR3 totals 12 residues. Trimming shortened V by 2 bases and J by 9 bases, and 10 bases separated the two germline ends.

The chain employs TRBV30 and TRBJ2-5; 7 bases fit TRBD2. The CDR3 is made up of 17 amino acids. V shed 3 bases and J 1 base; nucleotides not matched to a gene: 14. The germline V gene has CDR1 GTSNPN and CDR2 SVGIG (reference sequence). CDR3 nucleotides: TGTGCCTGGAGCGCGGGACTACGATCCCTCCTCCAAGAGACCCAGTACTTC. Its protein product is CAWSAGLRSLLQETQYF.

The gene calls are TRBV5-1 and TRBJ2-6; the match to TRBD1 covers 7 bases. The ends lost 4 bases at V and 0 bases at J; junction bases unmatched: 7. This CDR3 region has 17 residues. Germline lookup yields CDR1 SGHRS and CDR2 YFSETQ. CDR3 bases: TGCGCCAGCAGCCTATCTGGACAGGTCTCTGGGGCCAACGTCCTGACTTTC. It specifies CASSLSGQVSGANVLTF. Full variable domain (missing parts from reference TRBV5-1 and TRBJ2-6): KAGVTQTPRYLIKTRGQQVTLSCSPISGHRSVSWYQQTPGQGLQFLFEYFSETQRNKGNFPGRFSGRQFSNSRSEMNVSTLELGDSALYLCASSLSGQVSGANVLTFGAGSRLTVL.

The chain has TRBV2 and TRBJ2-1; 10 positions agree with TRBD2. Germline assignment: CDR1 SNHLY and CDR2 FYNNEI. The CDR3 consists of 15 residues. V trimming: 8 bases; J trimming: 3 bases; junction bases outside the gene matches: 7. The CDR3 loop reads CASLWTSGYYNEQFF. The CDR3 bases are TGTGCCAGCCTCTGGACTAGCGGTTACTACAATGAGCAGTTCTTC.

V and J are TRBV7-8 and TRBJ2-7, with TRBD1 matching 9 bases. The J segment lost 6 bases and the V segment lost 4 bases, leaving 10 bases of the junction unmatched. Germline CDR1 and CDR2: SGHVS and FQNEAQ. This CDR3 is 15 amino acids long. The CDR3 reads CASSSEGQGAFEQYF. In DNA, the CDR3 is TGTGCCAGCAGCTCCGAGGGACAGGGCGCGTTCGAGCAGTACTTC.